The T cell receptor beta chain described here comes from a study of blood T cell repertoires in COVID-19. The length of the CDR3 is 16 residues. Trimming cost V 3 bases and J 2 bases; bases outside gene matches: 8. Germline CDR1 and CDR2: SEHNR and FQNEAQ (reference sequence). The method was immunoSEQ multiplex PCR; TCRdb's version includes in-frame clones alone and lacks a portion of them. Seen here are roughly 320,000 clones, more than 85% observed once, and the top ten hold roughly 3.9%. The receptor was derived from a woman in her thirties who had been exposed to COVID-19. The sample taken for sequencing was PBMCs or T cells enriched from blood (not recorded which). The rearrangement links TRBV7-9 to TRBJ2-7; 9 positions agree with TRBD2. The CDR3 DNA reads TGTGCCAGCAGCTTGATCTCCGGGACTAGCCCCTACGAGCAGTACTTC. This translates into CASSLISGTSPYEQYF. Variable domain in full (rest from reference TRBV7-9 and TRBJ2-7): DTGVSQNPRHKITKRGQNVTFRCDPISEHNRLYWYRQTLGQGPEFLTYFQNEAQLEKSRLLSDRFSAERPKGSFSTLEIQRTEQGDSAMYLCASSLISGTSPYEQYFGPGTRLTVT.